The source of this TCR beta chain is a study of technical replicates of blood from a few donors (TCRdb year 2017). Libraries were prepared through the immunoSEQ multiplex PCR assay. TCRdb holds this immuneACCESS table with in-frame rearrangements only. Some clones are missing; in checked studies, unresolved V genes explain under half, and the rest has no known cause. Here the sample has approximately 79,000 clones; more than 85% occur a single time. The ten most abundant clones make up 0.39% of the sample. As for this clone: No antigen is known for it. The sample holds no much larger clone one base away, and base qualities are not on file.

The source is a human donor in good health. The sample taken for sequencing was T cells isolated from PBMCs.

The CDR3 region: CASSPGTGDRKLFF. At the DNA level, the sequence is TGCGCCAGCAGCCCCGGGACAGGGGATCGAAAACTGTTTTTT. The chain joins TRBV5-1 to TRBJ1-4, with TRBD1 identical over 10 junction bases. From cysteine to phenylalanine, the CDR3 is 14 amino acids long. CDR3 DNA is the only sequence kept; it has 42 bases, read in frame from the first base. From a lookup of the germline V gene, CDR1 and CDR2 are SGHRS and YFSETQ. Germline trimming amounts to 4 bases on V and 10 bases on J, with 7 as the count of junction bases outside the gene matches.